The rows below give T cell receptor beta chains drawn from one sample of a study of T cells after yellow fever vaccination. One entry per CDR3 protein results from TCRdb running MiXCR on the 5' RACE reads. The sample has fewer than 500,000 distinct CDR3 sequences, over 15% seen once; the top ten hold over 15%. This sample comprised PBMCs, obtained before the yellow fever booster vaccination. The receptor source for this set is a man aged 18 to 29 who received the YFV17D yellow fever vaccine. The CDR3 runs from the conserved cysteine through the conserved F or W. Fields, in order: J gene, clone size, D gene, V gene, CDR3 DNA, CDR3 protein. The D gene is left open where the match is weak. Clone sizes are given selectively: once, few, many, or a class where the clone is expanded.

j_gene: TRBJ2-5; abundance: .; d_gene: TRBD2; v_gene: TRBV6-5; CDR3nt: TGTGCCAGCAGTCGGGGGGTACTGTTGGAGACCCAGTACTTC; CDR3aa: CASSRGVLLETQYF
j_gene: TRBJ2-2; abundance: .; d_gene: .; v_gene: TRBV20-1; CDR3nt: TGCAGTGCTCGGGGGGGACAGGCGGACACCGGGGAGCTGTTTTTT; CDR3aa: CSARGGQADTGELFF
j_gene: TRBJ2-2; abundance: few; d_gene: .; v_gene: TRBV20-1; CDR3nt: TGCAGTGCTAGTCAGCTCCGCCCCGGGGAGCTGTTTTTT; CDR3aa: CSASQLRPGELFF
j_gene: TRBJ1-1; abundance: .; d_gene: .; v_gene: TRBV2; CDR3nt: TGTGCCAGCAGTATTGATATGAACACTGAAGCTTTCTTT; CDR3aa: CASSIDMNTEAFF
j_gene: TRBJ2-3; abundance: .; d_gene: TRBD2; v_gene: TRBV6-5; CDR3nt: TGTGCCAGCAGTCACTACGGGGGGGCGCCAGATACGCAGTATTTT; CDR3aa: CASSHYGGAPDTQYF
j_gene: TRBJ2-5; abundance: few; d_gene: .; v_gene: TRBV5-1; CDR3nt: TGCGCCAGCAGCTTGGGACCCCTTGGGGCCCAAGAGACCCAGTACTTC; CDR3aa: CASSLGPLGAQETQYF
j_gene: TRBJ2-5; abundance: .; d_gene: TRBD1; v_gene: TRBV6-5; CDR3nt: TGTGCCAGCAGCTACGGGGACAGGGTAATTGAGACCCAGTACTTC; CDR3aa: CASSYGDRVIETQYF
j_gene: TRBJ2-7; abundance: few; d_gene: .; v_gene: TRBV10-3; CDR3nt: TGTGCCACCCGGTGGGGGCCGGATTACGAGCAGTACTTC; CDR3aa: CATRWGPDYEQYF
j_gene: TRBJ1-2; abundance: few; d_gene: .; v_gene: TRBV5-6; CDR3nt: TGTGCCAGCAGCTTGTGGCGTTCCGGCTACACCTTC; CDR3aa: CASSLWRSGYTF
j_gene: TRBJ1-4; abundance: .; d_gene: TRBD1; v_gene: TRBV9; CDR3nt: TGTGCCAGCAGCCGCGGACAGGAGAATGAAAAACTGTTTTTT; CDR3aa: CASSRGQENEKLFF
j_gene: TRBJ2-5; abundance: many; d_gene: .; v_gene: TRBV27; CDR3nt: TGTGCCAGCAGGGAAGCGGACCAAGAGACCCAGTACTTC; CDR3aa: CASREADQETQYF
j_gene: TRBJ2-5; abundance: .; d_gene: TRBD2; v_gene: TRBV18; CDR3nt: TGTGCCAGCTCACCAGGACTAGACGGGGAGACCCAGTACTTC; CDR3aa: CASSPGLDGETQYF
j_gene: TRBJ2-4; abundance: .; d_gene: .; v_gene: TRBV20-1; CDR3nt: TGCAGTGCTAGATGGACAGCCAACAACATTCAGTACTTC; CDR3aa: CSARWTANNIQYF
j_gene: TRBJ2-1; abundance: .; d_gene: TRBD2; v_gene: TRBV27; CDR3nt: TGTGCCAGCAGGAGCGGGGGGATCGATGAGCAGTTCTTC; CDR3aa: CASRSGGIDEQFF
j_gene: TRBJ1-2; abundance: .; d_gene: TRBD1; v_gene: TRBV7-8; CDR3nt: TGTGCCAGCAGCCTGAGGACAGGAGGTGGCTACACCTTC; CDR3aa: CASSLRTGGGYTF
j_gene: TRBJ2-1; abundance: few; d_gene: .; v_gene: TRBV19; CDR3nt: TGTGCCAGTAGTTTGAGATCAGGGCCGTACAATGAGCAGTTCTTC; CDR3aa: CASSLRSGPYNEQFF
j_gene: TRBJ2-3; abundance: few; d_gene: .; v_gene: TRBV9; CDR3nt: TGTGCCAGCAGCGTAGAGGGGGGCTACTCCACAGATACGCAGTATTTT; CDR3aa: CASSVEGGYSTDTQYF
j_gene: TRBJ2-6; abundance: .; d_gene: .; v_gene: TRBV27; CDR3nt: TGTGCCAGCACCCACCTCAGCCCCAGGGGCGCTTCTGGGGCCAACGTCCTGACTTTC; CDR3aa: CASTHLSPRGASGANVLTF
j_gene: TRBJ2-7; abundance: few; d_gene: .; v_gene: TRBV30; CDR3nt: TGTGCCTGGAGTTATGGGAGAGACTACGAGCAGTACTTC; CDR3aa: CAWSYGRDYEQYF
j_gene: TRBJ2-3; abundance: few; d_gene: TRBD2; v_gene: TRBV7-3; CDR3nt: TGTGCCAGCAGCGAAAGCCCTAGCGGGGGGCTAGATACGCAGTATTTT; CDR3aa: CASSESPSGGLDTQYF
j_gene: TRBJ1-4; abundance: .; d_gene: TRBD1; v_gene: TRBV7-2; CDR3nt: TGTGCCAGCAGCTTACCCCGGGACAGTGCTAATGAAAAACTGTTTTTT; CDR3aa: CASSLPRDSANEKLFF
j_gene: TRBJ2-3; abundance: few; d_gene: .; v_gene: TRBV5-5; CDR3nt: TGTGCCAGCAGCGCAGGGTCATGGACAGATACGCAGTATTTT; CDR3aa: CASSAGSWTDTQYF